This T cell receptor (beta chain) is drawn from a study of blood T cells in healthy people across ages. There are 14 residues in the CDR3. Peripheral blood, roughly 9.1 milliliters per donor, was collected. Concerning this clonotype itself: Its antigen remains unknown.

The second PCR ran about 6 to 12 cycles with a sample-barcoded 5' primer and J-beta primers. TCRdb fed the 5' RACE reads into MiXCR, producing one record per CDR3 protein. The sample consists of hundreds of thousands of distinct CDR3 sequences, approximately 48% of them appearing once. General observations from the study: Researchers report that TCR beta diversity correlated strongly with naive T cell percentage. The fall in TCR beta diversity per million T cells was roughly linear with age.

The receptor was derived from a man in his 60s in good health. Sequenced input: blood. The chain combines TRBV12-3 or TRBV12-4 with TRBJ2-1; 8 bases line up with TRBD1. The J call is uncertain, as TRBJ2-7 better fits the DNA end. CDR3 nucleotides: TGTGCCAGCAGAGCCAGGACAGGGATCTACGAGCAGTACTTC. It specifies CASRARTGIYEQYF.